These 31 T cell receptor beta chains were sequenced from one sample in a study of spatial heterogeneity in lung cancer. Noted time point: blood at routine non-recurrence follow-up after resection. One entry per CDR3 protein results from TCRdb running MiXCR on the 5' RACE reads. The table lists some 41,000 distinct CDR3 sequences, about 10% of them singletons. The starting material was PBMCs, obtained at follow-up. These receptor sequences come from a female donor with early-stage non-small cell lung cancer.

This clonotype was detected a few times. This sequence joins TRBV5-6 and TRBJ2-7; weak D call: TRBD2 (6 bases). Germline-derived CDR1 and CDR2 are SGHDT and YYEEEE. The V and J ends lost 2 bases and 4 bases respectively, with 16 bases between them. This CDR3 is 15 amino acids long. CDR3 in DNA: TGTGCCAGCAGCTTCGGGACTTACAAACGTTACGAGCAGTACTTC. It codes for CASSFGTYKRYEQYF.

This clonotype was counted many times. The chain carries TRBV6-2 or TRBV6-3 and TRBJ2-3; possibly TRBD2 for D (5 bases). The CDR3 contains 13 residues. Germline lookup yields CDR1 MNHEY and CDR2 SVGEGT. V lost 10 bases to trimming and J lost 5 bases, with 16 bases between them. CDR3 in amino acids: CAIAPGLGDTQYF. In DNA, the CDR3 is TGTGCCATCGCTCCCGGACTCGGAGATACGCAGTATTTT.

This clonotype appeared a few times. This CDR3 reads CASISLSGGDLTDTQYF. The CDR3 coding sequence is TGTGCCAGCATATCCCTTAGCGGGGGGGACCTCACAGATACGCAGTATTTT. The chain uses TRBV2 and TRBJ2-3; 11 nucleotides match TRBD2. The CDR3 covers 17 residues. Looked up from germline, CDR1 is SNHLY and CDR2 is FYNNEI. V lost 7 bases to trimming and J lost 2 bases; unmatched junction nucleotides: 11.

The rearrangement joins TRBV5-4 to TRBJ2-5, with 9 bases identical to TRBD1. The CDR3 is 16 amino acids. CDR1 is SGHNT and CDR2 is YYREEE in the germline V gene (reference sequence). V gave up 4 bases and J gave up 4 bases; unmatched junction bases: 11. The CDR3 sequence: CASSRDRGFGGETQYF. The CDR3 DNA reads TGTGCCAGCAGCCGTGACAGGGGGTTTGGGGGAGAGACCCAGTACTTC.

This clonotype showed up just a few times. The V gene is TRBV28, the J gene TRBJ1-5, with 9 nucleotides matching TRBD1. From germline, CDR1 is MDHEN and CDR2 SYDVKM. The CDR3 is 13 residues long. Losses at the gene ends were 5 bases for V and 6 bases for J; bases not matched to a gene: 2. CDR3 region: CASSDRGFQPQHF. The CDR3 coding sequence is TGTGCCAGCAGTGACAGGGGGTTTCAGCCCCAGCATTTT.

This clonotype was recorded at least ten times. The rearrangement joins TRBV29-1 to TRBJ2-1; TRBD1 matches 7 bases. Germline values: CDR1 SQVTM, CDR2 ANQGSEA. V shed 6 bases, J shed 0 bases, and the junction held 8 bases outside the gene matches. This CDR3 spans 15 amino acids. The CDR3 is CSVDRVGNSYNEQFF. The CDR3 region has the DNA TGCAGCGTAGACAGGGTGGGGAACTCCTACAATGAGCAGTTCTTC.

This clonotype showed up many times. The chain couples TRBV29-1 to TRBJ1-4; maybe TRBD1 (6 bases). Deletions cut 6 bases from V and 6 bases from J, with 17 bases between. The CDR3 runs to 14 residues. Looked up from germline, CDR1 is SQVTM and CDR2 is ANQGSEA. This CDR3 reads CSVAQGSSDEKLFF. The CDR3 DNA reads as TGCAGCGTAGCCCAGGGGTCTAGCGATGAAAAACTGTTTTTT. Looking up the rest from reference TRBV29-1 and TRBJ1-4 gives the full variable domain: SAVISQKPSRDICQRGTSLTIQCQVDSQVTMMFWYRQQPGQSLTLIATANQGSEATYESGFVIDKFPISRPNLTFSTLTVSNMSPEDSSIYLCSVAQGSSDEKLFFGSGTQLSVL.

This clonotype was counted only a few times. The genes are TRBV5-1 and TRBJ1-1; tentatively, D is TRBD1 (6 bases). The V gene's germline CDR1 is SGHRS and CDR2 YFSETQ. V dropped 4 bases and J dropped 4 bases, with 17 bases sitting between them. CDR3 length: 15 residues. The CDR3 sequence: CASSPHTGQGTEAFF. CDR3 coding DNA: TGCGCCAGCAGCCCACATACAGGGCAGGGCACTGAAGCTTTCTTT.

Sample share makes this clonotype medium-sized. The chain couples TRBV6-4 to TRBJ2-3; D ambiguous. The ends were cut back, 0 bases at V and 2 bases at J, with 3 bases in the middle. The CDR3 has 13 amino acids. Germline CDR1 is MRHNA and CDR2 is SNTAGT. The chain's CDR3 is CASSDSDTDTQYF. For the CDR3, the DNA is TGTGCCAGCAGTGACTCTGACACAGATACGCAGTATTTT.

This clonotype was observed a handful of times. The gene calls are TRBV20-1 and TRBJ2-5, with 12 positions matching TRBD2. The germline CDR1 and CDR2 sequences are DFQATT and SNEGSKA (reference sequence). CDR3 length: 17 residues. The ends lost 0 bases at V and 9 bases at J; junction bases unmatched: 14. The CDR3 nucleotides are TGCAGTGCTAGAGAAGAAGGACTAGCGGGGCATGTTGAGGCCCAGTACTTC. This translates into CSAREEGLAGHVEAQYF.

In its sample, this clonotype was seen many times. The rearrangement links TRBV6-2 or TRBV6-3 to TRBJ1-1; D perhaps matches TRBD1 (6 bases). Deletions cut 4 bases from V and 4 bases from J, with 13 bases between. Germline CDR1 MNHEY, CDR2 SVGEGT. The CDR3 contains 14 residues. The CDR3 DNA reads TGTGCCAGCAGTTCCTACCGGACAGCCACTGAAGCTTTCTTT. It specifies CASSSYRTATEAFF.

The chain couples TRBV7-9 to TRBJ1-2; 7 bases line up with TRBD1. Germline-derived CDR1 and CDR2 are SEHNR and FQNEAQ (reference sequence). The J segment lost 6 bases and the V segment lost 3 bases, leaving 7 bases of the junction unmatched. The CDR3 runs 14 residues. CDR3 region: CASSFFDRDDGYTF. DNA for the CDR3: TGTGCCAGCAGCTTCTTTGACAGGGACGATGGCTACACCTTC.

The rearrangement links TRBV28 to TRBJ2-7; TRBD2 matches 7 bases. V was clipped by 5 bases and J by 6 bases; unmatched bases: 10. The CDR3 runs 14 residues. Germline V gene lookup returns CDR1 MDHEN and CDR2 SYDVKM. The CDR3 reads CASSLTAGIREQYF. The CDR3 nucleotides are TGTGCCAGCAGTCTAACAGCGGGGATTCGCGAGCAGTACTTC.

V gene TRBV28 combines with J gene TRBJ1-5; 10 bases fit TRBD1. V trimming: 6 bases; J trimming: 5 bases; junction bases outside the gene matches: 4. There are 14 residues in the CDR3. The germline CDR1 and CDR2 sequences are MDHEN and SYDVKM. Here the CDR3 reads CASSPGQGDQPQHF. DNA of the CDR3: TGTGCCAGCAGCCCAGGACAGGGGGATCAGCCCCAGCATTTT.

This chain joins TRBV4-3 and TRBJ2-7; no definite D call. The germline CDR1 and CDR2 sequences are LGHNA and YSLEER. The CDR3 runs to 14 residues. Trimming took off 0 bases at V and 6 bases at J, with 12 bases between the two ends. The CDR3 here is CASSQDEGRSEQYF. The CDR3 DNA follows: TGCGCCAGCAGCCAAGATGAAGGGCGATCCGAGCAGTACTTC.

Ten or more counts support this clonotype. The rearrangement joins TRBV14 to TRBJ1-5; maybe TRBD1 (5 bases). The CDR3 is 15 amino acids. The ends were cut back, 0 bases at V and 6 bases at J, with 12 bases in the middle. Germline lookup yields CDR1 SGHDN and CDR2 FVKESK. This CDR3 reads CASSQDIRGVQPQHF. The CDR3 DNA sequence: TGTGCCAGCAGCCAAGATATTCGGGGGGTTCAGCCCCAGCATTTT.

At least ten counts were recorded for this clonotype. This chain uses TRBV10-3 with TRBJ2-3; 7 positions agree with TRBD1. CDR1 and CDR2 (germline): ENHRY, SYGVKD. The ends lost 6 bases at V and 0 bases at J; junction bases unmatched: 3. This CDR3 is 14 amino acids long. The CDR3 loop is CAIRGQRSTDTQYF. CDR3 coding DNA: TGTGCCATCAGGGGACAGCGTAGCACAGATACGCAGTATTTT.

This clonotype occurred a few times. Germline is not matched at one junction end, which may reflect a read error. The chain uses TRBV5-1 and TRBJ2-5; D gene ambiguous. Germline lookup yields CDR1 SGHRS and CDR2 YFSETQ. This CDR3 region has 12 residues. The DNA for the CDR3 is TGTGCCAGCAGCTTGTCCCAAGAGACCCAGTACTTC. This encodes CASSLSQETQYF.

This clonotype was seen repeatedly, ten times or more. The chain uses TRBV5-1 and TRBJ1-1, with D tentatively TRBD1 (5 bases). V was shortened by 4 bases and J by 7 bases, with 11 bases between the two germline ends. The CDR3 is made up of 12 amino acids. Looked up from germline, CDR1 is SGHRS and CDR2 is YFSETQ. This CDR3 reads CASSRTGGEAFF. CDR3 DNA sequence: TGCGCCAGCAGCCGAACAGGCGGTGAAGCTTTCTTT.

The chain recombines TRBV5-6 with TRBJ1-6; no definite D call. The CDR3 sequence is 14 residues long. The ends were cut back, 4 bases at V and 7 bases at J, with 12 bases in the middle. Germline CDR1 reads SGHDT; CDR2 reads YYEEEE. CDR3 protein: CASSPTPGNSPLHF. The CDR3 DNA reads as TGTGCCAGCAGCCCGACTCCGGGGAATTCACCCCTCCACTTT.

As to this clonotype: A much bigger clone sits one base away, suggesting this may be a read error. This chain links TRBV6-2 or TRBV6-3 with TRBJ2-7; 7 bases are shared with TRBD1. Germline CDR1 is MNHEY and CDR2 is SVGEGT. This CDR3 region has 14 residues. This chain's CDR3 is CASSPTGKLYEPYF. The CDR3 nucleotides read TGTGCCAGCAGTCCGACAGGGAAGCTGTACGAGCCGTACTTC.

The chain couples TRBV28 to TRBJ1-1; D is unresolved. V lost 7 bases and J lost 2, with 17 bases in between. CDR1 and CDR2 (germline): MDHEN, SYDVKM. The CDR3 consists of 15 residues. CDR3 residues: CASKPAGFRNTEAFF. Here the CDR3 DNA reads TGTGCCAGCAAACCCGCGGGGTTTAGAAACACTGAAGCTTTCTTT.

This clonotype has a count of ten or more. The CDR3 region is CASSRGSSYNEQFF. The CDR3 DNA follows: TGCGCCAGCAGCCGAGGGAGCTCCTACAATGAGCAGTTCTTC. This chain joins TRBV4-1 and TRBJ2-1; a possible D gene is TRBD2 (5 bases). With 4 bases removed from V and 0 bases from J, the gap between germline ends came to 7 bases. The CDR3 length is 14 residues. Germline V lookup: CDR1 MGHRA, CDR2 YSYEKL.

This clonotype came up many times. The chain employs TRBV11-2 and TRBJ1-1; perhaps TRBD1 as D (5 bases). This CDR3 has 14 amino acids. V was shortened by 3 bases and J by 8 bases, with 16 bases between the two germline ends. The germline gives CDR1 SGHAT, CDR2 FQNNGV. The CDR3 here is CASSFGIRGGEAFF. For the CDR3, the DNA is TGTGCCAGCAGCTTCGGGATTAGGGGCGGGGAAGCTTTCTTT.

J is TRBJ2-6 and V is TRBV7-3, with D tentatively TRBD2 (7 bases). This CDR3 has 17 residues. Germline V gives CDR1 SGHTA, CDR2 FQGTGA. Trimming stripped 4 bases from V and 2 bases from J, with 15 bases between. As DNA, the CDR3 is TGTGCCAGCAGCTCCCACCCGGGGGGCCCTGGGGCCAACGTCCTGACTTTC. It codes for CASSSHPGGPGANVLTF.

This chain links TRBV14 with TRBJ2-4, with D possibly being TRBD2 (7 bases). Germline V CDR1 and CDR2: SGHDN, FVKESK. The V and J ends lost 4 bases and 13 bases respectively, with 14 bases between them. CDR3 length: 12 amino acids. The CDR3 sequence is CASSPAGAVQYF. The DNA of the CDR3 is TGTGCCAGCAGCCCCGCGGGGGCCGTGCAGTACTTC.

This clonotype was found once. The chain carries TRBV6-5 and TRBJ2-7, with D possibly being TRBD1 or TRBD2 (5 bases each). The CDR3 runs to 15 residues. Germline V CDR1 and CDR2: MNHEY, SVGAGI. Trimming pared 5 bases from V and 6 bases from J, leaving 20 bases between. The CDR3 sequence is CASSRPGTQVLEQYF. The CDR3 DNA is TGTGCCAGCAGTCGTCCCGGGACCCAGGTACTCGAGCAGTACTTC.

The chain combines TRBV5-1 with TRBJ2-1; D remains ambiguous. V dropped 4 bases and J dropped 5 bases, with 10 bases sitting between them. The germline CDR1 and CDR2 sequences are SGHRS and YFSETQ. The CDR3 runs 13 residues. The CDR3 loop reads CASSVQANNEQFF. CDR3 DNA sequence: TGCGCCAGCAGCGTGCAGGCAAACAATGAGCAGTTCTTC.

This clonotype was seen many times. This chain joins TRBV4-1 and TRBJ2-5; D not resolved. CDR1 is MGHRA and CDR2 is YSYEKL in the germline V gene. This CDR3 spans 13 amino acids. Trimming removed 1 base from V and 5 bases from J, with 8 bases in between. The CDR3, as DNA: TGCGCCAGCAGCCAAGGGAATACGGAGACCCAGTACTTC. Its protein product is CASSQGNTETQYF.

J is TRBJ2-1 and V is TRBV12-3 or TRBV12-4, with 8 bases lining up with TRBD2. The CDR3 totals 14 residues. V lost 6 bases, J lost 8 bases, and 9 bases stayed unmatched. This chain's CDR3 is CASSSGLDPDEQFF. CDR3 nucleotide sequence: TGTGCCAGCAGCTCGGGACTAGATCCCGATGAGCAGTTCTTC.

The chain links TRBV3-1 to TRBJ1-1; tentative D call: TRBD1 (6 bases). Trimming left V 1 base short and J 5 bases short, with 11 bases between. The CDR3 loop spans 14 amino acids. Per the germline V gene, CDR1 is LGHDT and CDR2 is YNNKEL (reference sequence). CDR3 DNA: TGTGCCAGCAGCCAAGCCGGGGGCGGAACTGAAGCTTTCTTT. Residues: CASSQAGGGTEAFF. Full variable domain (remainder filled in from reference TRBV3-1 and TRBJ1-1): DTAVSQTPKYLVTQMGNDKSIKCEQNLGHDTMYWYKQDSKKFLKIMFSYNNKELIINETVPNRFSPKSPDKAHLNLHINSLELGDSAVYFCASSQAGGGTEAFFGQGTRLTVV.